This T cell receptor beta chain originates from a study of blood T cell repertoires in COVID-19. CDR1 and CDR2 from the germline V gene are MNHEY and SMNVEV (reference sequence). This CDR3 region has 17 residues. V lost 5 bases, J lost 6 bases, and 12 bases stayed unmatched. Per the original methods: Quantification of nucleated cells was approximated via reference gene primer amplification. Clones were sequenced by immunoSEQ multiplex PCR, and TCRdb holds only the in-frame ones, with some missing. The V and J calls and the clone size are those of that table, but D and trimming were determined from the DNA. Of hundreds of thousands of clones in the sample, about 87% were seen once. This clone appeared a few times. The study drew participants aged roughly 18 to 89 years from 20 to 30 US areas. All exposed participants met a person with COVID-19 within 2 weeks before entering the study.

Sequencing used PBMCs or T cells enriched from blood (not recorded which). This sequence originates from a man aged 45-60 years who had been exposed to COVID-19. The chain employs TRBV27 and TRBJ1-6; 8 positions agree with TRBD1. CDR3 in DNA: TGTGCCAGCAGTAGGACAGGGCCGGGCGTGGGTAATTCACCCCTCCACTTT. Its translation: CASSRTGPGVGNSPLHF.